This is a list of T cell receptor beta chains from one sample in a study of T-cell reconstitution after alpha-beta-depleted transplantation in children. A single record per CDR3 protein comes from TCRdb applying MiXCR to the PCR reads. In the table there are about 200,000 distinct CDR3 sequences, about 7% of which are singletons. The sample here was PBMCs, taken before TCRalphabeta/CD19-depleted stem cell transplant. The receptors come from a boy between 2 and 10 years old with acute lymphoblastic leukemia, due to receive a stem cell transplant. Each CDR3 is given with its conserved first and last residue. A D gene is named only where the DNA matches it firmly. Where a row states a size, it is once, few, many or the class of an expanded clone; other rows omit it.

clone_size | d_call | j_call | v_call | cdr3_aa | cdr3_nt
few | - | TRBJ1-1 | TRBV7-2 | CASTPGGAPEAFF | TGTGCCAGCACTCCTGGGGGGGCCCCTGAAGCTTTCTTT
many | TRBD2 | TRBJ2-1 | TRBV20-1 | CSASLLAGYNEQFF | TGCAGTGCTAGTCTCCTAGCGGGATACAATGAGCAGTTCTTC
many | - | TRBJ1-3 | TRBV25-1 | CASRSDTTSGNTIYF | TGTGCCAGCAGATCAGACACAACCTCTGGAAACACCATATATTTT
- | - | TRBJ1-2 | TRBV27 | CASSSRDGYGYTF | TGTGCCAGCAGTTCTCGAGATGGCTATGGCTACACCTTC
- | - | TRBJ2-1 | TRBV19 | CASSTQGGGNEQFF | TGTGCCAGTAGTACACAGGGGGGAGGGAATGAGCAGTTCTTC
- | TRBD2 | TRBJ2-5 | TRBV5-4 | CASSLEVSRYSGEQETQYF | TGTGCCAGCAGCTTGGAAGTGTCGCGGTATAGCGGGGAGCAAGAGACCCAGTACTTC
few | - | TRBJ1-3 | TRBV5-5 | CASSLVPTPGNTIYF | TGTGCCAGCAGCTTGGTACCGACCCCCGGAAACACCATATATTTT
- | TRBD2 | TRBJ2-1 | TRBV3-1 | CASSQGGGTSGRGGQFF | TGTGCCAGCAGCCAAGGGGGAGGGACTAGCGGGAGGGGTGGGCAGTTCTTC
many | - | TRBJ2-1 | TRBV6-6 | CASSGGLDEQFF | TGTGCCAGCTCTGGGGGGCTCGATGAGCAGTTCTTC
many | - | TRBJ2-2 | TRBV5-5 | CASSFDATGRNTGELFF | TGTGCCAGCAGTTTCGATGCAACCGGGAGGAACACCGGGGAGCTGTTTTTT
many | - | TRBJ1-5 | TRBV2 | CASSSLQGNQPQHF | TGTGCCAGCAGTTCCTTACAGGGAAATCAGCCCCAGCATTTT
- | - | TRBJ1-5 | TRBV12-3/TRBV12-4 | CASSFRGADPQHF | TGTGCCAGCAGTTTCCGGGGGGCCGATCCCCAGCATTTT
many | - | TRBJ1-5 | TRBV27 | CASSVRPNQPQHF | TGTGCCAGCAGTGTCAGGCCAAATCAGCCCCAGCATTTT
- | - | TRBJ2-7 | TRBV28 | CASSGYPHAGLLRTYEQYF | TGTGCCAGCAGTGGGTACCCTCACGCGGGTCTCCTCAGGACCTACGAGCAGTACTTC
many | - | TRBJ1-1 | TRBV28 | CAAVQGLMNTEAFF | TGTGCCGCCGTCCAGGGGCTAATGAACACTGAAGCTTTCTTT
many | - | TRBJ1-2 | TRBV29-1 | CSVEDIYGYTF | TGCAGCGTCGAGGACATCTATGGCTACACCTTC
many | - | TRBJ2-6 | TRBV21-1 | CASSKGGSDSGANVLTF | TGTGCCAGCAGCAAAGGGGGCAGCGACTCTGGGGCCAACGTCCTGACTTTC
many | - | TRBJ2-7 | TRBV28 | CASSSGGRYEQYF | TGTGCCAGCAGTTCTGGGGGCAGGTACGAGCAGTACTTC
many | - | TRBJ2-7 | TRBV29-1 | CSVGVSAYEQYF | TGCAGCGTGGGGGTCAGCGCCTACGAGCAGTACTTC
many | TRBD1 | TRBJ2-7 | TRBV6-2/TRBV6-3 | CASSYNRRDRYYEQYF | TGTGCCAGCAGTTACAATCGCCGGGACAGATACTACGAGCAGTACTTC
- | - | TRBJ2-5 | TRBV3-1 | CASSQGAAQETQYF | TGTGCCAGCAGCCAAGGGGCAGCTCAAGAGACCCAGTACTTC
few | TRBD1 | TRBJ1-5 | TRBV28 | CASRSGGQKHF | TGTGCCAGCAGATCGGGGGGACAGAAGCATTTT
- | - | TRBJ2-1 | TRBV5-5 | CASSVDNEQFF | TGTGCCAGCAGCGTGGACAATGAGCAGTTCTTC
many | - | TRBJ2-3 | TRBV29-1 | CSVDIGADPLDTQYF | TGCAGCGTTGACATCGGAGCGGATCCGTTGGATACGCAGTATTTT
few | - | TRBJ2-4 | TRBV6-1 | CASSGVGIRKNIQYF | TGTGCCAGCAGTGGGGTGGGAATTAGGAAAAACATTCAGTACTTC
- | TRBD1 | TRBJ2-7 | TRBV5-1 | CASSSDRGVDEQYF | TGCGCCAGCAGCTCTGACAGGGGTGTGGACGAGCAGTACTTC
many | TRBD1 | TRBJ1-1 | TRBV3-1 | CASSQIPGQGTNTEAFF | TGTGCCAGCAGCCAAATACCGGGACAGGGAACGAACACTGAAGCTTTCTTT
- | TRBD2 | TRBJ2-1 | TRBV4-2 | CASSHQSGSSYNEQFF | TGTGCCAGCAGCCACCAAAGCGGGAGCTCCTACAATGAGCAGTTCTTC
few | - | TRBJ2-5 | TRBV18 | CASSPVAGQGAQETQYF | TGTGCCAGCTCACCTGTAGCGGGCCAGGGGGCACAAGAGACCCAGTACTTC
many | - | TRBJ2-3 | TRBV27 | CASSLRDSLTGDTQYF | TGTGCCAGCAGTCTCCGGGACTCCCTTACTGGCGATACGCAGTATTTT
many | - | TRBJ2-7 | TRBV5-1 | CASSLDGGPRREQYF | TGCGCCAGCAGCTTGGATGGCGGGCCGCGGCGGGAGCAGTACTTC
- | - | TRBJ2-3 | TRBV7-9 | CASSPLGGTDTQYF | TGTGCCAGCAGCCCACTCGGGGGCACAGATACGCAGTATTTT
many | - | TRBJ1-6 | TRBV18 | CASSPLQERSPLHF | TGTGCCAGCTCACCACTACAGGAACGTTCACCCCTCCACTTT
many | - | TRBJ2-7 | TRBV28 | CASHRDSGSYEQYF | TGTGCCAGCCACCGGGACTCCGGCTCCTACGAGCAGTACTTC
few | TRBD1 | TRBJ2-3 | TRBV10-1 | CASSENQGASTDTQYF | TGCGCCAGCAGTGAGAATCAGGGGGCTAGCACAGATACGCAGTATTTT
few | - | TRBJ1-6 | TRBV28 | CASSYSASRMNSPLHF | TGTGCCAGCAGTTATTCCGCGTCACGGATGAATTCACCCCTCCACTTT
- | TRBD1 | TRBJ2-1 | TRBV18 | CASSPSPGTGNNEQFF | TGTGCCAGCTCCCCCAGTCCAGGGACAGGTAACAATGAGCAGTTCTTC
few | TRBD2 | TRBJ2-5 | TRBV30 | CAWNSGRAWETQYF | TGTGCCTGGAATAGCGGGAGGGCCTGGGAGACCCAGTACTTC
- | - | TRBJ1-4 | TRBV7-9 | CASSSEKGEKLFF | TGTGCCAGCAGCTCGGAAAAAGGGGAAAAACTGTTTTTT
- | TRBD2 | TRBJ2-3 | TRBV6-4 | CASSETSGRPNTQYF | TGTGCCAGCAGTGAAACTAGCGGGAGACCGAATACGCAGTATTTT
- | - | TRBJ2-5 | TRBV11-2 | CASLALAGRTQYF | TGTGCCAGCTTAGCGCTGGCGGGGAGGACCCAGTACTTC
- | - | TRBJ2-3 | TRBV29-1 | CSVIGVPDTQYF | TGCAGCGTTATCGGGGTGCCAGATACGCAGTATTTT
few | - | TRBJ1-2 | TRBV7-8 | CASSLDGHDYGYTF | TGTGCCAGCAGCTTGGACGGACATGACTATGGCTACACCTTC
many | TRBD1 | TRBJ2-3 | TRBV11-3 | CASSLNQGQGTDTQYF | TGTGCCAGCAGCTTAAATCAGGGACAGGGCACAGATACGCAGTATTTT
many | - | TRBJ2-3 | TRBV5-1 | CASSVGWTDSTDTQYF | TGCGCCAGCAGCGTGGGATGGACAGATAGCACAGATACGCAGTATTTT
few | - | TRBJ2-7 | TRBV6-5 | CASSSPKGPYEQYF | TGTGCCAGCAGTTCCCCAAAAGGTCCCTACGAGCAGTACTTC
many | - | TRBJ2-1 | TRBV5-6 | CASNGGTVYNEQFF | TGTGCCAGCAATGGGGGAACAGTTTACAATGAGCAGTTCTTC
many | TRBD1 | TRBJ2-1 | TRBV6-5 | CASSLGDRAVEQFF | TGTGCCAGCAGTTTGGGGGACAGGGCGGTTGAGCAGTTCTTC
- | TRBD2 | TRBJ2-3 | TRBV6-2/TRBV6-3 | CASSAGTSGGIGTDTQYF | TGTGCCAGCAGCGCCGGGACTAGCGGGGGGATCGGCACAGATACGCAGTATTTT
few | - | TRBJ2-7 | TRBV20-1 | CSARLTPYEQYF | TGCAGTGCTAGGCTTACCCCCTACGAGCAGTACTTC
- | - | TRBJ1-1 | TRBV18 | CASSPPWGTDTEAFF | TGTGCCAGCTCACCACCGTGGGGCACGGACACTGAAGCTTTCTTT
few | - | TRBJ2-7 | TRBV9 | CASSIHRERGSYEQYF | TGTGCCAGCAGCATTCACAGGGAGAGGGGAAGCTACGAGCAGTACTTC
few | - | TRBJ2-1 | TRBV5-6 | CASSFPRSAF | TGTGCCAGCAGCTTCCCCCGCTCAGCCTTC